The clone carrying this T cell receptor beta chain was observed once. Antigen unknown. The PCR was carried out with 60 Vbeta primers and 13 Jbeta primers. Assay: immunoSEQ multiplex PCR; the TCRdb copy retains only in-frame clones and omits some. The repertoire holds about 170,000 clones, with around 78% as singletons. The entry originates in a study of cytomegalovirus exposure and HLA in healthy donors. Study observations and caveats: A further, later analysis showed that HLA-associated TCR beta chains (compared with equally common others) were more clonally expanded. Reportedly, a later analysis found an Asian-associated ancestry cluster had fewer N-insertions than the roughly 700-donor mean.

This CDR3 has 18 residues. Germline assignment: CDR1 MGHRA and CDR2 YSYEKL. With V trimmed by 4 bases and J by 3 bases, 12 bases remained unmatched. This receptor was obtained from a woman aged 45-60 years in good health and CMV-seropositive. What was sequenced was PBMCs. The chain recombines TRBV4-1 with TRBJ1-4; 9 bases align to TRBD1. CDR3 in amino acids: CASSLTGGAGVANEKLFF. The CDR3 DNA reads TGCGCCAGCAGCCTAACAGGGGGCGCCGGCGTAGCTAATGAAAAACTGTTTTTT.